The 21 T cell receptor beta chains presented below share a single source sample, sequenced in a study of blood T cell repertoires in COVID-19. Here immunoSEQ multiplex PCR was the method, and the copy in TCRdb shows in-frame clones only, minus some. This repertoire shows 110,000 or so clones, approximately 80% found once; its top ten account for more than 8%. What was sequenced was peripheral blood. The origin of the receptors is a woman in her 70s with acute or convalescent COVID-19.

V gene TRBV19 combines with J gene TRBJ2-7, with a possible D match to TRBD2 (6 bases). V was trimmed by 6 bases and J by 5 bases, leaving 11 bases between them. This CDR3 has 12 residues. Germline V CDR1 and CDR2: LNHDA, SQIVND (reference sequence). The CDR3 region is CASSAGIDEQYF. The CDR3 DNA is TGTGCCAGTAGCGCGGGAATCGACGAGCAGTACTTC. The whole variable domain, remainder taken from reference TRBV19 and TRBJ2-7, is DGGITQSPKYLFRKEGQNVTLSCEQNLNHDAMYWYRQDPGQGLRLIYYSQIVNDFQKGDIAEGYSVSREKKESFPLTVTSAQKNPTAFYLCASSAGIDEQYFGPGTRLTVT.

A single count supports this clone. This chain connects TRBV7-2 to TRBJ2-3; 15 positions match TRBD2. The CDR3 sequence is 16 residues long. With V trimmed by 5 bases and J by 8 bases, 8 bases remained unmatched. Germline V gives CDR1 SGHTA, CDR2 FQGNSA. DNA of the CDR3: TGTGCCAGCAGCCCCCGGACTAGCGGGGGGGGTGGTACGCAGTATTTT. Translated: CASSPRTSGGGGTQYF.

This chain joins TRBV4-1 and TRBJ1-6; D is perhaps TRBD1 (5 bases). The length of the CDR3 is 14 residues. The germline gives CDR1 MGHRA, CDR2 YSYEKL. Trimming cost V 3 bases and J 6 bases, with 9 bases left between them. CDR3 nucleotides: TGCGCCAGCAGCCAGGTCGACAGTAATTCACCCCTCCACTTT. Its translation is CASSQVDSNSPLHF.

The V gene is TRBV19, the J gene TRBJ2-4; TRBD1 matches 9 bases. The CDR3 is 15 residues long. The germline CDR1 and CDR2 sequences are LNHDA and SQIVND (reference sequence). J gave up 8 bases and V 4 bases, and 9 bases lay outside the gene matches. In DNA form, the CDR3 reads TGTGCCAGTAGTACAGACACAGGGGGCGGCTACATTCAGTACTTC. It specifies CASSTDTGGGYIQYF.

This chain uses TRBV7-6 with TRBJ2-1; D is possibly TRBD2 (5 bases). The CDR3 loop spans 16 amino acids. Trimming removed 2 bases from V and 0 bases from J, with 11 bases in between. Germline assignment: CDR1 SGHVS and CDR2 FNYEAQ. CDR3 sequence (DNA): TGTGCCAGCAGCTTATTGAGCGGAAGCTCCTACAATGAGCAGTTCTTC. Its translation: CASSLLSGSSYNEQFF.

This sequence joins TRBV9 and TRBJ2-3, with 8 nucleotides matching TRBD2. With V trimmed by 0 bases and J by 1 base, 4 bases remained unmatched. Per germline, CDR1 SGDLS and CDR2 YYNGEE. CDR3 size: 16 residues. CDR3 bases: TGTGCCAGCAGCGTAGCCGTTAGCGGGGGCACAGATACGCAGTATTTT. Translation: CASSVAVSGGTDTQYF.

The chain employs TRBV9 and TRBJ2-6; 9 bases are shared with TRBD1. The V gene end was trimmed by 3 bases and the J gene end by 0 bases; junction bases not matched to a gene: 10. The germline V gene encodes CDR1 SGDLS and CDR2 YYNGEE. The CDR3 is made up of 19 amino acids. This chain's CDR3 is CASSAVQGATISGANVLTF. The CDR3 region has the DNA TGTGCCAGCAGCGCAGTACAGGGGGCGACCATCTCTGGGGCCAACGTCCTGACTTTC.

This rearrangement joins TRBV10-3 to TRBJ2-7, with TRBD1 identical over 8 bases. Trimming at V came to 8 bases and at J to 2 bases, leaving 8 bases not matched to a gene. Germline V CDR1 and CDR2: ENHRY, SYGVKD. This CDR3 has 14 amino acids. This CDR3 reads CAIASPTGAYEQYF. CDR3 in DNA: TGTGCCATCGCAAGTCCGACAGGGGCCTACGAGCAGTACTTC.

V is TRBV9 and J is TRBJ1-3; TRBD1 agrees at 7 bases. Trimming cost V 0 bases and J 0 bases; bases outside gene matches: 0. The CDR3 loop spans 15 amino acids. CDR1 and CDR2 (germline): SGDLS, YYNGEE. The CDR3 sequence is CASSVGDSSGNTIYF. The DNA for the CDR3 is TGTGCCAGCAGCGTAGGGGACAGCTCTGGAAACACCATATATTTT.

The genes are TRBV27 and TRBJ2-7, with 9 bases matching TRBD1. The CDR3 spans 14 residues. With 7 bases clipped from V and 4 bases from J, the junction kept 8 bases outside the gene matches. Germline CDR1 MNHEY, CDR2 SMNVEV (reference sequence). CDR3: CASKQDRGFYEQYF. Written as DNA, the CDR3 is TGTGCCAGCAAACAGGACAGGGGATTTTACGAGCAGTACTTC.

The rearrangement joins TRBV29-1 to TRBJ2-1; 11 bases map to TRBD2. Trimming at V came to 0 bases and at J to 7 bases, leaving 8 bases not matched to a gene. This CDR3 comprises 16 residues. Germline CDR1 and CDR2: SQVTM and ANQGSEA. The CDR3, as DNA: TGCAGCGTTGAAGAGCCGACTAGCGGGGCGAGGAATGAGCAGTTCTTC. It codes for CSVEEPTSGARNEQFF.

V gene TRBV2 combines with J gene TRBJ2-1, with 12 bases lining up with TRBD2. Unmatched junction bases numbered 6, after V lost 3 bases and J lost 9 bases. The germline gives CDR1 SNHLY, CDR2 FYNNEI. The CDR3 consists of 15 residues. The CDR3 nucleotides are TGTGCCAGCAGTGAGAGACTAGCGGGGGCCAGTGAGCAGTTCTTC. It is translated as CASSERLAGASEQFF.

The chain joins TRBV7-7 to TRBJ2-1; the D gene is possibly TRBD1 (6 bases). This CDR3 region has 13 residues. CDR1 is SSHAT, CDR2 FNYEAQ, per germline (reference sequence). The V end lost 5 bases, the J end lost 8 bases, and 13 bases lay between the germline ends. In nucleotides, the CDR3 is TGTGCCAGCAGCGCCGACACAGGGTATGAGCAGTTCTTC. This gives the protein CASSADTGYEQFF. Complete variable domain (other parts from reference TRBV7-7 and TRBJ2-1): GAGVSQSPRYKVTKRGQDVTLRCDPISSHATLYWYQQALGQGPEFLTYFNYEAQPDKSGLPSDRFSAERPEGSISTLTIQRTEQRDSAMYRCASSADTGYEQFFGPGTRLTVL.

The chain recombines TRBV11-3 with TRBJ2-2; D not resolved. Germline V gene lookup returns CDR1 SGHNT and CDR2 YENEEA. This CDR3 contains 14 residues. Deletions cut 4 bases from V and 4 bases from J, with 10 bases between. The chain's CDR3 is CASSSGSLTGELFF. CDR3 sequence (DNA): TGTGCCAGCAGCTCAGGTTCCCTCACCGGGGAGCTGTTTTTT.

This clone was recorded once. The genes are TRBV2 and TRBJ1-4, with D hard to call. CDR1 is SNHLY, CDR2 FYNNEI, per germline. Trimming took 6 bases from V and 0 from J, leaving 11 bases between them. The CDR3 runs to 15 residues. CDR3: CASRATAATNEKLFF. The CDR3 coding sequence is TGTGCCAGCAGGGCTACAGCTGCAACTAATGAAAAACTGTTTTTT.

V gene TRBV5-1 combines with J gene TRBJ1-1; 7 nucleotides line up with TRBD1. This CDR3 comprises 15 residues. Germline CDR1 and CDR2: SGHRS and YFSETQ. V shed 2 bases and J 0 bases; nucleotides not matched to a gene: 4. CDR3 sequence: CASSFGTDLNTEAFF. DNA of the CDR3: TGCGCCAGCAGCTTTGGGACAGATCTGAACACTGAAGCTTTCTTT.

As DNA, the CDR3 is TGTGCCAGCAGTACAGGAATGAACACCGGGGAGCTGTTTTTT. Translated, it gives CASSTGMNTGELFF. This sequence joins TRBV6-5 and TRBJ2-2; D is possibly TRBD1 (5 bases). The CDR3 is made up of 14 amino acids. Germline lookup yields CDR1 MNHEY and CDR2 SVGAGI. The V end was cut by 5 bases, the J end by 1 base, with 8 bases between.

The chain recombines TRBV6-2 or TRBV6-3 with TRBJ2-5; D uncertain. Trimming removed 4 bases at V and 5 bases at J, with 14 bases between. CDR1 is MNHEY and CDR2 is SVGEGT in the germline V gene. The CDR3 totals 14 residues. CDR3 in DNA: TGTGCCAGCAGTTGGAGACGGAATTCGGAGACCCAGTACTTC. This translates into CASSWRRNSETQYF.

The V call is TRBV6-1, the J call TRBJ1-1, with a weak D call TRBD1 (5 bases). V was trimmed by 1 base and J by 8 bases, leaving 8 bases between them. Looked up from germline, CDR1 is MNHNS and CDR2 is SASEGT. The CDR3 loop spans 12 amino acids. The CDR3 sequence is CASSEEGREAFF. The DNA for the CDR3 is TGTGCCAGCAGTGAAGAGGGGCGGGAAGCTTTCTTT.

The V gene is TRBV27, the J gene TRBJ1-1; 7 nucleotides line up with TRBD1. Germline CDR1 reads MNHEY; CDR2 reads SMNVEV (reference sequence). The CDR3 covers 17 residues. The trim removed 2 bases at V and 6 bases at J, leaving 15 bases unmatched. CDR3 loop: CASSLDPLFTGESEAFF. The CDR3 region has the DNA TGTGCCAGCAGTTTAGACCCTCTCTTTACAGGGGAATCTGAAGCTTTCTTT.

The chain joins TRBV27 to TRBJ2-7; D remains unclear. This CDR3 has 13 residues. Germline V gene lookup returns CDR1 MNHEY and CDR2 SMNVEV (reference sequence). Trimming left V 4 bases short and J 5 bases short, with 12 bases between. Here the CDR3 DNA reads TGTGCCAGCAGTTGGAACAGTAGGCACGAGCAGTACTTC. This codes for CASSWNSRHEQYF.